The next 9 T cell receptor beta chains were all read from a single sample in a study of T cells in localized non-small cell lung cancer (dated by TCRdb to the early 2020s). Library prep was done by the immunoSEQ multiplex PCR assay. Sourced from immuneACCESS, this table was stored by TCRdb with only in-frame sequences that have V and J called. A share of the clones is absent; for the studies checked, an unresolved V gene accounts for under half, and the remainder has no known explanation. A total of approximately 1,600 clones appear in this sample, 24% of them only once. The top ten clones comprise roughly 5% of the sample. Sequenced here: lung tumor tissue, sampled before any cancer treatment. These receptors were obtained from a male donor at least 60 years old with stage II lung adenocarcinoma.

This clone was observed a few times. The gene calls are TRBV6-8 and TRBJ1-6; D is possibly TRBD1 (5 bases). The CDR3 has 14 residues. The germline V gene encodes CDR1 MNHGY and CDR2 SAAAGT. V dropped 6 bases and J dropped 0 bases, with 6 bases sitting between them. Here the CDR3 reads CASRDSSYNSPLHF. CDR3 in DNA: TGTGCCAGCAGAGACAGCTCCTATAATTCACCCCTCCACTTT.

This clone was seen more than once but under ten times. At one end the junction does not follow the germline gene, possibly because of a read error. The V gene is TRBV6-8, the J gene TRBJ1-1; 7 bases align to TRBD1. The CDR3 loop spans 13 amino acids. Germline values: CDR1 MNHGY, CDR2 SAAAGT. The CDR3 region has the DNA TGTGCCATCAGTGGCCAGGGGGAGACTGAAGCTTTCTTT. Translating gives CAISGQGETEAFF.

This clone was counted a few times. V is TRBV4-1 and J is TRBJ2-2, with D perhaps given as TRBD1 or TRBD2 (5 bases each). The V end was cut by 5 bases, the J end by 0 bases, with 13 bases between. This CDR3 is 16 amino acids long. Germline-derived CDR1 and CDR2 are MGHRA and YSYEKL. The CDR3 DNA follows: TGCGCCAGCAGCGCCCGGGGCCCCGCGAACACCGGGGAGCTGTTTTTT. Its protein is CASSARGPANTGELFF.

V is TRBV6-8 and J is TRBJ1-2; D gene unclear. V gave up 7 bases and J gave up 0 bases, with 12 bases separating them. CDR3 size: 14 residues. The germline CDR1 and CDR2 sequences are MNHGY and SAAAGT. CDR3 in DNA: TGTGCCAGCACCCCCTCGGGAACTAACTATGGCTACACCTTC. Its protein is CASTPSGTNYGYTF.

The chain carries TRBV15 and TRBJ1-2; 7 bases are shared with TRBD1. After removal of 1 base from V and 4 bases from J, the junction contained 3 bases not matched to a gene. CDR1 is LNHNV and CDR2 is YYDKDF in the germline V gene (reference sequence). This CDR3 has 14 residues. The CDR3 sequence: CATSRAGTVYGYTF. The CDR3 DNA reads as TGTGCCACCAGCAGAGCAGGGACAGTCTATGGCTACACCTTC.

This clone is classed as medium-sized. The V and J genes are TRBV6-8 and TRBJ1-2; TRBD1 is a possible D gene (5 bases). The CDR3 is 18 amino acids. Trimming took off 6 bases at V and 4 bases at J, with 27 bases between the two ends. Germline loops: CDR1 MNHGY, CDR2 SAAAGT. This CDR3 reads CASRFLPTDVGQGYGYTF. CDR3 in DNA: TGTGCCAGCAGGTTTCTTCCGACAGATGTAGGTCAGGGCTATGGCTACACCTTC.

The rearrangement uses TRBV7-2 and TRBJ1-2; the D is unclear. The V gene's germline CDR1 is SGHTA and CDR2 FQGNSA. V lost 3 bases to trimming and J lost 6 bases, with 11 bases between them. The CDR3 has 13 residues. This CDR3 reads CASSFNLGDGYTF. CDR3 bases: TGTGCCAGCAGCTTTAATCTCGGGGATGGCTACACCTTC.

The rearrangement links TRBV6-8 to TRBJ1-2, with D possibly TRBD1 on 6 matching bases. Deletions cut 7 bases from V and 5 bases from J, with 17 bases between. The CDR3 is 14 amino acids. CDR1 and CDR2 from the germline V gene are MNHGY and SAAAGT. The CDR3 coding sequence is TGTGCCAGCACCCCGAACAGGGATTCATATGGCTACACCTTC. It specifies CASTPNRDSYGYTF.

V usage is TRBV19 and J usage is TRBJ2-3; 8 bases agree with TRBD2. The V and J ends lost 6 bases and 5 bases, in that order; junction bases with no gene match: 7. CDR1 is LNHDA and CDR2 is SQIVND in the germline V gene (reference sequence). The CDR3 covers 14 residues. The CDR3 nucleotides read TGTGCCAGTAGGGTCGGGGGGGGAGTAGATACGCAGTATTTT. Translated, it gives CASRVGGGVDTQYF.